The 10 T cell receptor beta chains below come from one sample, sequenced in a study of T cells in Graves' hyperthyroidism and ophthalmopathy. The CDR3 regions of TCR beta were amplified from RNA transcripts. First-round RT-PCR targeting the TCR CDR3 was performed with the HTBI primer set. MiXCR, applied by TCRdb to the multiplex PCR reads, yields one record per CDR3 protein. The sample carries fewer than 250,000 distinct CDR3 sequences, almost 25% recorded once. Source material: blood. These TCRs come from a woman aged 40 to 55 with Graves' ophthalmopathy.

The CDR3 reads CASGLTGVAEAFF. The CDR3 bases are TGTGCTAGTGGTTTAACAGGGGTCGCTGAAGCTTTCTTT. V is TRBV12-5 and J is TRBJ1-1; the match to TRBD1 covers 7 bases. The CDR3 has 13 amino acids. With V trimmed by 3 bases and J by 6 bases, 4 bases remained unmatched. Per the germline V gene, CDR1 is LGHNT and CDR2 is FRNRAP.

This clonotype was counted ten times or more. The rearrangement uses TRBV20-1 and TRBJ1-6; perhaps TRBD1 as D (5 bases). V gave up 0 bases and J gave up 3 bases, with 12 bases separating them. The CDR3 spans 16 residues. Germline loops: CDR1 DFQATT, CDR2 SNEGSKA (reference sequence). CDR3 nucleotides: TGCAGTGCTAGAGATGGGCGGGGACTCTATAATTCACCCCTCCACTTT. Amino acid sequence: CSARDGRGLYNSPLHF.

There are many counts of this clonotype. The rearrangement joins TRBV5-4 to TRBJ2-7; D is uncertain. Trimming removed 0 bases from V and 3 bases from J, with 10 bases in between. The CDR3 has 14 amino acids. Germline CDR1 SGHNT, CDR2 YYREEE (reference sequence). The CDR3 sequence is CASSLGGINYEQYF. The CDR3 DNA reads TGTGCCAGCAGCTTGGGGGGAATAAACTACGAGCAGTACTTC.

This clonotype showed up many times. This chain uses TRBV6-5 with TRBJ2-2; D remains ambiguous. Trimming stripped 0 bases from V and 6 bases from J, with 5 bases between. This CDR3 contains 13 residues. The germline CDR1 and CDR2 sequences are MNHEY and SVGAGI. The CDR3 sequence: CASSYSSAGELFF. The DNA of the CDR3 is TGTGCCAGCAGTTACTCCTCCGCCGGGGAGCTGTTTTTT.

The V and J genes are TRBV6-5 and TRBJ2-2; 9 positions match TRBD2. The CDR3 has 16 amino acids. Germline loops: CDR1 MNHEY, CDR2 SVGAGI. V shed 4 bases and J 1 base; nucleotides not matched to a gene: 4. CDR3 region: CASSSQTSGNTGELFF. The CDR3 nucleotides read TGTGCCAGCAGTTCCCAGACTAGCGGGAACACCGGGGAGCTGTTTTTT.

This clonotype was recorded once. This chain links TRBV20-1 with TRBJ1-5; 8 bases fit TRBD1. The CDR3 runs to 15 residues. Trimming cost V 6 bases and J 0 bases; bases outside gene matches: 7. Per germline, CDR1 DFQATT and CDR2 SNEGSKA (reference sequence). CDR3 bases: TGCAGTGCACGACAGGGGCTCGGTAGCAATCAGCCCCAGCATTTT. Amino acid sequence: CSARQGLGSNQPQHF.

The sample holds many counts of this clonotype. The chain is built from TRBV6-5 and TRBJ1-2, with 8 positions matching TRBD1. The junction had 9 bases not matched to a gene; V was cut back by 7 bases and J by 5 bases. Germline-derived CDR1 and CDR2 are MNHEY and SVGAGI. CDR3 length equals 14 residues. This chain's CDR3 is CASNRDRGGYGYTF. Here the CDR3 DNA reads TGTGCCAGCAACCGAGACAGGGGAGGGTATGGCTACACCTTC.

This clonotype came up many times. J is TRBJ2-7 and V is TRBV6-1, with 9 bases aligning to TRBD1. Germline V lookup: CDR1 MNHNS, CDR2 SASEGT. The CDR3 runs to 13 residues. The V gene end was trimmed by 6 bases and the J gene end by 3 bases; junction bases not matched to a gene: 3. CDR3 sequence (DNA): TGTGCCAGCAGACCGGGACAGGGCTACGAGCAGTACTTC. This translates into CASRPGQGYEQYF.

The table lists this clonotype with many counts. The rearrangement joins TRBV6-1 to TRBJ1-5; the D is unclear. Trimming removed 7 bases from V and 0 bases from J, with 13 bases in between. Germline CDR1 reads MNHNS; CDR2 reads SASEGT. The CDR3 runs to 15 residues. In DNA, the CDR3 is TGTGCCAGCACCGATTACGGTTATAGCAATCAGCCCCAGCATTTT. Protein: CASTDYGYSNQPQHF.

This clonotype appeared many times. CDR3 sequence: CASSSHTSGRGGTDTQYF. CDR3 bases: TGTGCCAGCAGTTCACATACTAGCGGGAGGGGAGGCACAGATACGCAGTATTTT. The chain carries TRBV12-3 or TRBV12-4 and TRBJ2-3; TRBD2 aligns across 13 bases. The CDR3 is made up of 18 amino acids. V was clipped by 4 bases and J by 1 base; unmatched bases: 8.